This entry concerns a single T cell receptor beta chain. The data originate from a study of blood T cell repertoires in COVID-19. In the study's own analysis: Reference gene primer amplification gave estimated nucleated cell counts. Clones were read by immunoSEQ multiplex PCR, and TCRdb kept only the in-frame ones, dropping some. The DNA gave D and trimming, while V, J and clone size come from that table. The sample holds about 370,000 clones; around 92% are singletons and the top ten take about 3%. Germline values: CDR1 MDHEN, CDR2 SYDVKM. CDR3 size: 14 residues. Trimming took off 3 bases at V and 1 base at J, with 9 bases between the two ends.

The V gene is TRBV28, the J gene TRBJ1-1, with unresolved D. The sequenced sample consisted of peripheral blood. This sequence originates from a woman aged 25 to 45 with COVID-19, enrolled during active disease. In DNA, the CDR3 is TGTGCCAGCAGTTTTGGGCACCCGAACACTGAAGCTTTCTTT. Translating it yields CASSFGHPNTEAFF.